The 16 T cell receptor beta chains below come from one sample, sequenced in a study of blood T cell repertoires in COVID-19. TCRdb keeps only in-frame clones here, not all; method: immunoSEQ multiplex PCR. The repertoire holds 260,000 or so clones, with approximately 88% as singletons. Sequenced input: peripheral blood. These receptors all come from a man aged 18 to 30 with active or convalescent COVID-19.

The rearrangement links TRBV25-1 to TRBJ1-1, with a tentative D call TRBD1 (6 bases). The CDR3 has 13 amino acids. The V end lost 4 bases, the J end lost 5 bases, and 11 bases lay between the germline ends. Germline CDR1 reads MGHDK; CDR2 reads SYGVNS. The CDR3 nucleotides are TGTGCCAGCAGTGTAACAGGGTTAACTGAAGCTTTCTTT. Translating it yields CASSVTGLTEAFF.

This chain uses TRBV6-4 with TRBJ1-2; TRBD1 is a possible D gene (5 bases). Deletions cut 0 bases from V and 8 bases from J, with 19 bases between. Germline CDR1 and CDR2: MRHNA and SNTAGT. The CDR3 has 16 residues. The CDR3 loop is CASSDSNRSLLWGYTF. For the CDR3, the DNA is TGTGCCAGCAGTGACTCGAACAGGTCCCTTCTATGGGGCTACACCTTC.

This chain joins TRBV2 and TRBJ2-2, with D maybe TRBD1 (6 bases). The germline CDR1 and CDR2 sequences are SNHLY and FYNNEI. Between the trimmed V and J ends, which lost 6 bases and 6 bases, there was a span of 8 bases. The CDR3 has 12 amino acids. The CDR3 region has the DNA TGTGCCAGCAGGACAGGTGCCGGGGAGCTGTTTTTT. Its translation: CASRTGAGELFF.

This clone was recorded once. The V and J genes are TRBV9 and TRBJ2-7, with TRBD1 matching 8 bases. V shed 3 bases, J shed 3 bases, and the junction held 5 bases outside the gene matches. Per the germline V gene, CDR1 is SGDLS and CDR2 is YYNGEE. This CDR3 region has 14 residues. CDR3 sequence: CASSGGTGVYEQYF. The CDR3 coding sequence is TGTGCCAGCAGCGGGGGGACAGGAGTCTACGAGCAGTACTTC. Full variable domain (rest looked up from reference TRBV9 and TRBJ2-7): DSGVTQTPKHLITATGQRVTLRCSPRSGDLSVYWYQQSLDQGLQFLIQYYNGEERAKGNILERFSAQQFPDLHSELNLSSLELGDSALYFCASSGGTGVYEQYFGPGTRLTVT.

This chain uses TRBV5-1 with TRBJ2-1; D is possibly TRBD1 (6 bases). Germline-derived CDR1 and CDR2 are SGHRS and YFSETQ. The CDR3 contains 18 residues. The V end was cut by 2 bases, the J end by 0 bases, with 18 bases between. The CDR3 DNA reads as TGCGCCAGCAGCTTCAGAAGTCAGGGGTCTTCCTCCTACAATGAGCAGTTCTTC. Residues: CASSFRSQGSSSYNEQFF.

V is TRBV4-2 and J is TRBJ1-2; D remains unclear. V lost 0 bases and J lost 4, with 6 bases in between. Germline V gene lookup returns CDR1 LGHNA and CDR2 YNFKEQ. The CDR3 spans 13 residues. The CDR3 DNA reads as TGTGCCAGCAGCCAAGAGGGGAGCTATGGCTACACCTTC. This gives the protein CASSQEGSYGYTF.

The chain has TRBV6-6 and TRBJ2-7; 8 bases are a match to TRBD1. Trimming cost V 2 bases and J 2 bases; bases outside gene matches: 5. From germline, CDR1 is MNHNY and CDR2 SVGAGI (reference sequence). The CDR3 loop spans 15 amino acids. The CDR3 DNA follows: TGTGCCAGCAGTTACGGGACAGGAACAGCCTACGAGCAGTACTTC. It specifies CASSYGTGTAYEQYF.

This clone was observed a few times. The rearrangement links TRBV5-3 to TRBJ2-7; 9 nucleotides match TRBD1. TRBV5-3 is filed as an ORF, its function uncertain. The CDR3 length is 14 residues. Unmatched junction bases numbered 5, after V lost 4 bases and J lost 3 bases. This CDR3 reads CARSNPGQGYEQYF. The CDR3 DNA reads TGTGCCAGAAGCAACCCGGGACAGGGCTACGAGCAGTACTTC.

The chain links TRBV7-3 to TRBJ2-3; 11 bases align to TRBD2. The germline V gene has CDR1 SGHTA and CDR2 FQGTGA. V lost 5 bases, J lost 5 bases, and 12 bases stayed unmatched. This CDR3 is built from 17 residues. The DNA of the CDR3 is TGTGCCAGCAGCCCCGCGATGACTAGCGGGGATCAAGATACGCAGTATTTT. Translation: CASSPAMTSGDQDTQYF.

The chain recombines TRBV19 with TRBJ1-1, with 9 bases aligning to TRBD1. The V segment lost 5 bases and the J segment 6 bases; nucleotides outside the gene matches: 10. This CDR3 comprises 15 residues. Per the germline V gene, CDR1 is LNHDA and CDR2 is SQIVND (reference sequence). The CDR3 bases are TGTGCCAGTAGTCGCCGGGACAGGGAACACGCTGAAGCTTTCTTT. Its translation: CASSRRDREHAEAFF.

The chain uses TRBV13 and TRBJ2-7, with 10 nucleotides matching TRBD2. Trimming cost V 5 bases and J 3 bases; bases outside gene matches: 7. Germline CDR1 reads PRHDT; CDR2 reads FYEKMQ (reference sequence). This CDR3 is built from 15 residues. Here the CDR3 reads CASSNSGGPYYEQYF. CDR3 nucleotides: TGTGCCAGCAGCAATAGCGGGGGGCCTTACTACGAGCAGTACTTC.

This chain links TRBV6-2 or TRBV6-3 with TRBJ2-7, with TRBD2 identical over 8 bases. V shed 6 bases, J shed 0 bases, and the junction held 7 bases outside the gene matches. The CDR3 consists of 15 residues. CDR1 and CDR2 (germline): MNHEY, SVGEGT. The CDR3 DNA reads TGTGCCAGCAGCCATAAGCGGGGGATCTCCTACGAGCAGTACTTC. Amino acid sequence: CASSHKRGISYEQYF.

The chain uses TRBV4-1 and TRBJ1-2, with 8 positions matching TRBD1. The CDR3 runs 13 residues. The V segment lost 4 bases and the J segment 5 bases; nucleotides outside the gene matches: 3. Per germline, CDR1 MGHRA and CDR2 YSYEKL. The CDR3, as DNA: TGCGCCAGCAGCCCACAGGGGGAGTATGGCTACACCTTC. Encoded protein: CASSPQGEYGYTF.

The chain employs TRBV13 and TRBJ2-7; maybe TRBD1 (5 bases). V was clipped by 5 bases and J by 3 bases, with 14 bases between them. Germline assignment: CDR1 PRHDT and CDR2 FYEKMQ (reference sequence). This CDR3 comprises 14 residues. CDR3 sequence reads: CASSASPQGYEQYF. CDR3 in DNA: TGTGCCAGCAGCGCAAGTCCCCAGGGCTACGAGCAGTACTTC.

Note on this clone: Sequence at one end of the junction differs from germline and may be a read error. The chain uses TRBV19 and TRBJ1-2; 8 nucleotides agree with TRBD1. The CDR3 covers 12 residues. From germline, CDR1 is LNHDA and CDR2 SQIVND (reference sequence). CDR3 protein: CASSSQGASALF. The DNA of the CDR3 is TGTGCCAGTAGTTCGCAGGGGGCTTCGGCCCTTTTC. The variable domain in full, completed from reference TRBV19 and TRBJ1-2, reads DGGITQSPKYLFRKEGQNVTLSCEQNLNHDAMYWYRQDPGQGLRLIYYSQIVNDFQKGDIAEGYSVSREKKESFPLTVTSAQKNPTAFYLCASSSQGASALFGSGTRLTVV.

V is TRBV5-4 and J is TRBJ1-2; 9 bases align to TRBD1. This CDR3 has 14 amino acids. Unmatched junction bases numbered 3, after V lost 2 bases and J lost 4 bases. The germline CDR1 and CDR2 sequences are SGHNT and YYREEE (reference sequence). CDR3 sequence: CASSLQGASYGYTF. The CDR3 nucleotides are TGTGCCAGCAGCTTACAGGGGGCAAGCTATGGCTACACCTTC.